This entry lists 13 T cell receptor beta chains sequenced from one sample in a study of human T cells and chemical hapten exposure. TCRdb re-derived calls from the RACE reads in MiXCR, one entry per CDR3 protein. The table has fewer than 100,000 distinct CDR3 sequences, roughly 10% seen once; the top ten hold roughly 1.5%. Time point indicated: patch test 2, 6 weeks after DPC sensitization. The treatment: therapeutic diphenylcyclopropenone sensitization with weekly scalp DPC. The starting material was whole blood, obtained in connection with sensitization to the hapten diphenylcyclopropenone (DPC). The receptors derive from a young man with alopecia areata. Some clones in this sample may be carry-over from other donors' samples.

At least ten counts were recorded for this clonotype. The rearrangement uses TRBV11-2 and TRBJ2-1; maybe TRBD1 (6 bases). V gave up 5 bases and J gave up 7 bases, with 15 bases separating them. The CDR3 is 14 residues long. Germline V lookup: CDR1 SGHAT, CDR2 FQNNGV. Here the CDR3 reads CASSGTRATNEQFF. The CDR3 DNA is TGTGCCAGCAGCGGGACACGCGCGACAAATGAGCAGTTCTTC.

This clonotype was observed a few times. The chain couples TRBV5-1 to TRBJ2-7; a weak D match, TRBD2 (6 bases). Deletions cut 2 bases from V and 2 bases from J, with 14 bases between. The CDR3 loop spans 15 amino acids. The germline CDR1 and CDR2 sequences are SGHRS and YFSETQ. The CDR3 DNA reads as TGCGCCAGCAGCTTAACTTGGCGGGGAACCTACGAGCAGTACTTC. Translated: CASSLTWRGTYEQYF.

The CDR3, as DNA: TGTGCCAGCAGCTTGTTTTGGGCCTTGGGCGCGTCTCAAGAGACCCAGTACTTC. It is translated as CASSLFWALGASQETQYF. This chain links TRBV5-6 with TRBJ2-5; D is uncertain. In germline, CDR1 is SGHDT, CDR2 YYEEEE. The CDR3 has 18 residues. The ends were cut back, 1 base at V and 2 bases at J, with 21 bases in the middle.

This clonotype was picked up many times. This chain joins TRBV20-1 and TRBJ1-3; TRBD1 might be the D (5 bases). The germline V and J ends were trimmed by 1 base and 0 bases, with 10 bases remaining between them. The CDR3 consists of 15 residues. Germline CDR1 is DFQATT and CDR2 is SNEGSKA (reference sequence). CDR3 in amino acids: CSARAGPSSGNTIYF. The CDR3 coding sequence is TGCAGTGCTAGAGCGGGACCGAGCTCTGGAAACACCATATATTTT.

The chain combines TRBV6-5 with TRBJ1-3; no clear D. Trimming took 2 bases from V and 0 from J, leaving 8 bases between them. There are 15 residues in the CDR3. Germline V gene lookup returns CDR1 MNHEY and CDR2 SVGAGI. The CDR3 here is CASSYSLSSGNTIYF. For the CDR3, the DNA is TGTGCCAGCAGTTACAGCCTGAGCTCTGGAAACACCATATATTTT.

This clonotype was recorded at least ten times. This chain links TRBV25-1 with TRBJ1-2, with 12 bases identical to TRBD1. The CDR3 totals 17 residues. Trimming took 3 bases from V and 1 from J; bases not matched to a gene: 6. Germline values: CDR1 MGHDK, CDR2 SYGVNS. CDR3 DNA: TGTGCCAGCAGTGATCCGGGACAGGGGGCTTTTAACTATGGCTACACCTTC. Its translation is CASSDPGQGAFNYGYTF.

This clonotype was seen a few times. The chain has TRBV5-1 and TRBJ2-6; no reliable D call. This CDR3 is built from 14 residues. Germline V gene data show CDR1 as SGHRS and CDR2 as YFSETQ. Trimming took off 0 bases at V and 1 base at J, with 2 bases between the two ends. The CDR3 coding sequence is TGCGCCAGCAGCTTGGAATCTGGGGCCAACGTCCTGACTTTC. This codes for CASSLESGANVLTF.

This clonotype appeared a few times. The V and J genes are TRBV29-1 and TRBJ1-1, with D unresolved. This CDR3 has 12 amino acids. V was trimmed by 6 bases and J by 1 base, leaving 9 bases between them. Per germline, CDR1 SQVTM and CDR2 ANQGSEA. This chain's CDR3 is CSVLGQNTEAFF. The CDR3, as DNA: TGCAGCGTCCTCGGCCAGAACACTGAAGCTTTCTTT.

This clonotype was observed a few times. This chain uses TRBV5-5 with TRBJ2-7; D uncertain. Germline assignment: CDR1 SGHKS and CDR2 YYEKEE (reference sequence). V was pared by 5 bases and J by 3 bases, with 6 bases between. The CDR3 runs to 11 residues. In nucleotides, the CDR3 is TGTGCCAGCAGACCTCGCTACGAGCAGTACGTC. Translating it yields CASRPRYEQYV.

V gene TRBV12-3 or TRBV12-4 combines with J gene TRBJ1-2; TRBD1 aligns across 9 bases. The CDR3 consists of 15 residues. V dropped 3 bases and J dropped 2; count of bases not matched to a gene: 4. The CDR3 DNA reads TGTGCCAGCAGTTTCCTCGACAGGGGGAACTATGGCTACACCTTC. This codes for CASSFLDRGNYGYTF.

This rearrangement joins TRBV20-1 to TRBJ1-5; D might be TRBD1 (6 bases). The ends were cut back, 6 bases at V and 2 bases at J, with 11 bases in the middle. The length of the CDR3 is 13 residues. The germline gives CDR1 DFQATT, CDR2 SNEGSKA (reference sequence). For the CDR3, the DNA is TGCAGTGCAACCTACAGGGGCAATCAGCCCCAGCATTTT. It translates to CSATYRGNQPQHF.

A few counts support this clonotype. The rearrangement joins TRBV7-9 to TRBJ2-4; D may be TRBD1 (5 bases). With 2 bases removed from V and 1 base from J, the gap between germline ends came to 9 bases. Germline V gene sequence: CDR1 SEHNR, CDR2 FQNEAQ (reference sequence). This CDR3 comprises 15 residues. CDR3 protein: CASSLTTAAKNIQYF. In DNA, the CDR3 is TGTGCCAGCAGCTTAACGACAGCCGCCAAAAACATTCAGTACTTC. Drawing the rest from reference TRBV7-9 and TRBJ2-4, the complete variable domain is DTGVSQNPRHKITKRGQNVTFRCDPISEHNRLYWYRQTLGQGPEFLTYFQNEAQLEKSRLLSDRFSAERPKGSFSTLEIQRTEQGDSAMYLCASSLTTAAKNIQYFGAGTRLSVL.

This chain joins TRBV11-2 and TRBJ2-7; D unresolved. Looked up from germline, CDR1 is SGHAT and CDR2 is FQNNGV. Between the trimmed V and J ends, which lost 5 bases and 7 bases, there was a span of 9 bases. The CDR3 spans 11 residues. The CDR3 DNA is TGTGCCAGCAGCACCCTTAGTGAGCAGTACTTC. It yields the protein CASSTLSEQYF.